This TCR beta chain originates from a study of control samples from healthy donors and cancer patients. The V end lost 0 bases, the J end lost 4 bases, and 9 bases lay between the germline ends. CDR3 length: 14 residues. Germline V lookup: CDR1 KGHSH, CDR2 LQKENI. The repertoire was sequenced with immunoSEQ multiplex PCR; TCRdb's copy has only in-frame clones and lacks some. In the table there are fewer than 120,000 clones, roughly 90% of which are singletons. The rearrangement uses TRBV18 and TRBJ1-2; D remains ambiguous. The sequencing input was PBMCs. This TCR was recovered from a woman aged 55 to 70 with lung cancer. The CDR3 loop is CASSPPSTIYGYTF. The CDR3 DNA is TGTGCCAGCTCACCACCCTCAACAATCTATGGCTACACCTTC.